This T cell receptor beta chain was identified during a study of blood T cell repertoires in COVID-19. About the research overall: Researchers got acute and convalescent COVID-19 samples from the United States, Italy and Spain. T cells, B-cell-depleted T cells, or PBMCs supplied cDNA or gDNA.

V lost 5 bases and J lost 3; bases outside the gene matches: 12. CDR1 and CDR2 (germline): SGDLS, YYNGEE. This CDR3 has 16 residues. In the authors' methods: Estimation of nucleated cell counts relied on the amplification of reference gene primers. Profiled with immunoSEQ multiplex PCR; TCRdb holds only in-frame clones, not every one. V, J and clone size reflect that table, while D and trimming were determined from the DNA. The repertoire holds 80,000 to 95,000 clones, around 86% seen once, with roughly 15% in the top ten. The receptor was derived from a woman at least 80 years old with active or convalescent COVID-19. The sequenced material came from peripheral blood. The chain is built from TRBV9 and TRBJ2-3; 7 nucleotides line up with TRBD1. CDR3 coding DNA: TGTGCCAGCAGTGAGACAGGGAAAAGGGAAACAGATACGCAGTATTTT. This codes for CASSETGKRETDTQYF.